These 18 T cell receptor beta chains share one sample of origin, sequenced in a study of blood T cell repertoires in COVID-19. Profiled with immunoSEQ multiplex PCR; TCRdb holds only in-frame clones, not every one. The repertoire holds about 250,000 clones, with about nine tenths as singletons. The sample comprised PBMCs or T cells enriched from blood (not recorded which). These receptors all stem from a man between 18 and 29 years old who had recovered from COVID-19.

The J gene is TRBJ2-3, the V gene TRBV5-1; D perhaps matches TRBD1 (6 bases). Trimming took 7 bases from V and 0 from J, leaving 12 bases between them. The CDR3 consists of 14 residues. Germline V CDR1 and CDR2: SGHRS, YFSETQ. Written as DNA, the CDR3 is TGCGCCAGCGCAGGGGATTCTAGCACAGATACGCAGTATTTT. It specifies CASAGDSSTDTQYF.

The rearrangement uses TRBV7-9 and TRBJ2-5, with 7 bases that match TRBD2. Germline V gene data show CDR1 as SEHNR and CDR2 as FQNEAQ (reference sequence). CDR3 size: 16 residues. V was clipped by 3 bases and J by 2 bases; unmatched bases: 9. The CDR3 nucleotides are TGTGCCAGCAGCTTTAGCCCAGCGGGACCACAAGAGACCCAGTACTTC. It is translated as CASSFSPAGPQETQYF. The whole variable domain, remainder taken from reference TRBV7-9 and TRBJ2-5, is DTGVSQNPRHKITKRGQNVTFRCDPISEHNRLYWYRQTLGQGPEFLTYFQNEAQLEKSRLLSDRFSAERPKGSFSTLEIQRTEQGDSAMYLCASSFSPAGPQETQYFGPGTRLLVL.

The V gene is TRBV30, the J gene TRBJ1-6, with TRBD1 identical over 7 bases. Germline CDR1 and CDR2: GTSNPN and SVGIG (reference sequence). Germline trimming cut 0 bases from V and 9 bases from J; bases unmatched to any gene: 2. The CDR3 extends over 13 amino acids. CDR3 in DNA: TGTGCCTGGAGTGTACAGGGGACTTCACCCCTCCACTTT. It translates to CAWSVQGTSPLHF.

The chain couples TRBV30 to TRBJ2-2; D uncertain. In germline, CDR1 is GTSNPN, CDR2 SVGIG (reference sequence). V dropped 4 bases and J dropped 7 bases, with 19 bases sitting between them. The CDR3 is 15 residues long. CDR3 DNA sequence: TGTGCCTGGAAGAGGCAGTTGTATTCTGGCGGGGAGCTGTTTTTT. Protein sequence: CAWKRQLYSGGELFF.

Concerning this clone: This specimen includes other DNA sequences encoding the same CDR3. This chain connects TRBV28 to TRBJ1-2; 7 bases align to TRBD1. Germline CDR1 reads MDHEN; CDR2 reads SYDVKM. The CDR3 is 12 residues long. After removal of 5 bases from V and 3 bases from J, the junction contained 0 bases not matched to a gene. The CDR3 nucleotides read TGTGCCAGCAGTGACAGGGACTATGGCTACACCTTC. Its protein product is CASSDRDYGYTF.

The chain links TRBV6-5 to TRBJ2-5, with 8 bases aligning to TRBD1. This CDR3 has 13 amino acids. V lost 8 bases, J lost 0 bases, and 2 bases stayed unmatched. Germline V gene data show CDR1 as MNHEY and CDR2 as SVGAGI. In DNA form, the CDR3 reads TGTGCCAGCGAGGGACAGGACCAAGAGACCCAGTACTTC. Its protein is CASEGQDQETQYF.

This clone occurred once. The rearrangement links TRBV7-9 to TRBJ1-1; tentatively, D is TRBD1 (5 bases). V gave up 2 bases and J gave up 3 bases, with 13 bases separating them. Germline values: CDR1 SEHNR, CDR2 FQNEAQ (reference sequence). The CDR3 runs 15 residues. The CDR3 reads CASSLTGGSHTEAFF. The CDR3 coding sequence is TGTGCCAGCAGCTTAACTGGGGGGTCTCACACTGAAGCTTTCTTT.

The chain is built from TRBV21-1 and TRBJ1-5; the tabulated D call, TRBD1, remains unverified against the DNA. TRBV21-1 is designated a pseudogene. The CDR3 spans 13 residues. The CDR3 loop is CASSTRGNQPQHF. The CDR3 DNA sequence: TGTGCCAGCAGCACCAGGGGAAATCAGCCCCAGCATTTT.

The chain combines TRBV5-4 with TRBJ2-5; D possibly corresponds to TRBD2 (6 bases). The CDR3 loop spans 17 amino acids. V shed 6 bases and J shed 4 bases, with 25 bases lying between them. Germline-derived CDR1 and CDR2 are SGHNT and YYREEE (reference sequence). CDR3 nucleotides: TGTGCCAGCACCACTGGAGGCGCCGGGGGAGGAGGAGAGACCCAGTACTTC. Translated, it gives CASTTGGAGGGGETQYF. The variable domain in full, completed from reference TRBV5-4 and TRBJ2-5, reads ETGVTQSPTHLIKTRGQQVTLRCSSQSGHNTVSWYQQALGQGPQFIFQYYREEENGRGNFPPRFSGLQFPNYSSELNVNALELDDSALYLCASTTGGAGGGGETQYFGPGTRLLVL.

The genes are TRBV6-1 and TRBJ1-1; D not certain. Trimming took 1 base from V and 3 from J, leaving 9 bases between them. The CDR3 contains 14 residues. Germline V gene lookup returns CDR1 MNHNS and CDR2 SASEGT. Written as DNA, the CDR3 is TGTGCCAGCAGTGAAGTTCGCGGGCACACTGAAGCTTTCTTT. Translation: CASSEVRGHTEAFF.

This clone was observed once. The chain combines TRBV14 with TRBJ2-5; 9 positions match TRBD2. V shed 2 bases and J 9 bases; nucleotides not matched to a gene: 10. Germline lookup yields CDR1 SGHDN and CDR2 FVKESK. This CDR3 comprises 15 residues. This CDR3 is CASSQYPSGRIPQYF. The CDR3 DNA follows: TGTGCCAGCAGCCAATATCCGAGCGGGAGGATCCCCCAGTACTTC.

CDR3 in amino acids: CASSPVGGALFLGNQPQHF. The DNA for the CDR3 is TGTGCCAGCAGCCCCGTGGGGGGGGCTCTTTTTTTGGGCAATCAGCCCCAGCATTTT. This chain joins TRBV5-4 and TRBJ1-5; possible D gene TRBD1, 6 bases. Between the trimmed V and J ends, which lost 4 bases and 2 bases, there was a span of 25 bases. The germline CDR1 and CDR2 sequences are SGHNT and YYREEE (reference sequence). The CDR3 spans 19 residues.

This clone was recorded a few times. The gene calls are TRBV2 and TRBJ2-5; 9 bases fit TRBD1. The CDR3 covers 13 residues. CDR1 is SNHLY, CDR2 FYNNEI, per germline. The V segment lost 10 bases and the J segment 5 bases; nucleotides outside the gene matches: 8. The CDR3 reads CANRDRDGETQYF. CDR3 in DNA: TGTGCCAACCGGGACAGGGACGGGGAGACCCAGTACTTC.

V and J are TRBV4-1 and TRBJ2-1; the D gene is possibly TRBD2 (5 bases). This CDR3 region has 14 residues. CDR1 and CDR2 from the germline V gene are MGHRA and YSYEKL. V was pared by 3 bases and J by 5 bases, with 11 bases between. CDR3 nucleotides: TGCGCCAGCAGCCACCCGGACTTTGACAATGAGCAGTTCTTC. Amino acids: CASSHPDFDNEQFF.

The CDR3 sequence: CASSELGLEAFF. CDR3 nucleotide sequence: TGTGCCAGCAGTGAATTGGGGCTGGAAGCTTTCTTT. The chain couples TRBV25-1 to TRBJ1-1; perhaps TRBD1 as D (5 bases). V was trimmed by 1 base and J by 8 bases, leaving 8 bases between them. Germline lookup yields CDR1 MGHDK and CDR2 SYGVNS. This CDR3 has 12 amino acids.

V gene TRBV6-5 combines with J gene TRBJ2-7; 7 bases are shared with TRBD1. CDR3 length equals 14 residues. V trimming: 5 bases; J trimming: 4 bases; junction bases outside the gene matches: 8. Germline values: CDR1 MNHEY, CDR2 SVGAGI. The CDR3 region is CASSQYRGMYEQYF. The CDR3 nucleotides are TGTGCCAGCAGTCAATACAGGGGAATGTACGAGCAGTACTTC.

The CDR3 region is CASSVVAGAAGEAFF. In DNA, the CDR3 is TGTGCCAGCAGCGTAGTAGCGGGGGCGGCGGGTGAAGCTTTCTTT. The V gene is TRBV9, the J gene TRBJ1-1; D possibly corresponds to TRBD1 (6 bases). CDR1 is SGDLS and CDR2 is YYNGEE in the germline V gene. V was pared by 0 bases and J by 7 bases, with 16 bases between. The CDR3 has 15 amino acids.

V gene TRBV3-1 (or the pseudogene TRBV3-2) combines with J gene TRBJ1-2; no clear D. Germline V gene sequence: CDR1 LGHDT, CDR2 YNNKEL (reference sequence). The V gene lost 1 base and the J gene lost 4 bases, with 7 bases spanning the gap. This CDR3 comprises 13 residues. The CDR3 DNA is TGTGCCAGCAGCCAAGGCAGTGGCTATGGCTACACCTTC. Its translation is CASSQGSGYGYTF.